This T cell receptor beta chain was recovered during a study of technical replicates of blood from a handful of donors. Using immunoSEQ multiplex PCR, the repertoire was profiled, and TCRdb retains in-frame clones only, with some absent. The sample consists of about 75,000 clones, about 97% of them appearing once. The CDR3 totals 14 residues. Germline CDR1 is MDHEN and CDR2 is SYDVKM. V dropped 7 bases and J dropped 0 bases, with 13 bases sitting between them. The material sequenced was T cells isolated from PBMCs. This receptor was identified in a human donor in good health. The chain couples TRBV28 to TRBJ2-7; weak D call: TRBD1 (6 bases). The CDR3 DNA is TGTGCCAGCACAAACCGGGACAACTCCTACGAGCAGTACTTC. Protein sequence: CASTNRDNSYEQYF.